This TCR beta chain was identified in a study of technical replicates of blood from a few donors. Assay used: immunoSEQ multiplex PCR; TCRdb lists only in-frame clones, some missing. The sample has around 58,000 clones; about 83% are singletons. This CDR3 comprises 15 residues. Per germline, CDR1 MGHDK and CDR2 SYGVNS. J was trimmed by 3 bases and V by 6 bases; bases with no gene match: 7. This TCR came from a human donor in good health. Some clones in this sample may be carry-over from other donors' samples. The specimen was PBMCs. V gene TRBV25-1 combines with J gene TRBJ1-5; 8 nucleotides agree with TRBD1. The CDR3 nucleotides are TGTGCCAGCAGCGGGGGGACAGGCATCAATCAGCCCCAGCATTTT. Encoded protein: CASSGGTGINQPQHF. Together with reference TRBV25-1 and TRBJ1-5, the CDR3 gives the full variable domain: EADIYQTPRYLVIGTGKKITLECSQTMGHDKMYWYQQDPGMELHLIHYSYGVNSTEKGDLSSESTVSRIRTEHFPLTLESARPSHTSQYLCASSGGTGINQPQHFGDGTRLSIL.